The clone carrying this T cell receptor beta chain was observed many times. Its antigen remains unidentified. The record originates from a study of post-analysis software for immune sequencing data. Study overall: Courses of disease covered relapsing-remitting, secondary progressive and progressive-relapsing multiple sclerosis.

V dropped 0 bases and J dropped 5 bases, with 7 bases sitting between them. This CDR3 is 13 amino acids long. Unique molecular identifiers featured in each of the TCR beta cDNA libraries. One entry per CDR3 protein results from TCRdb running MiXCR on the PCR reads. The sample gives almost 700,000 distinct CDR3 sequences, roughly three fifths of which show up once; roughly 10% is in the top ten. Regarding the study as a whole: Multiple sclerosis patients had significantly lower normalized Chao1 diversity than controls. Relative to controls, patients had a few TRBV segments at higher frequency, with TRBV5-6, TRBV5-1 and TRBV20-1 among these. Pronounced co-clustering by F measure was evident among identically batched samples.

The sample consisted of blood. The TCR sequence derives from a girl aged 2 to 9 with multiple sclerosis. The rearrangement links TRBV12-3 or TRBV12-4 to TRBJ2-5; D is uncertain. The CDR3 here is CASSLARGETQYF. CDR3 coding DNA: TGTGCCAGCAGTTTAGCCCGAGGCGAGACCCAGTACTTC.